This TCR beta chain derives from a study of blood T cell repertoires in COVID-19. This CDR3 comprises 16 residues. Germline CDR1 and CDR2: LGHNA and YSLEER. The V gene end was trimmed by 0 bases and the J gene end by 4 bases; junction bases not matched to a gene: 4. Original processing notes: Researchers report that nucleated cell counts were estimated from reference gene primer amplification. TCRdb keeps only in-frame clones here, not all; method: immunoSEQ multiplex PCR. The D gene and trimming were derived from the DNA, and the V and J assignments and clone size from that table. The sample records about 170,000 clones, around 86% being singletons.

This receptor was taken from a woman of 80 years or more with COVID-19, enrolled during active disease. Material for sequencing was peripheral blood. J is TRBJ1-3 and V is TRBV4-3; 9 nucleotides match TRBD1. The CDR3 bases are TGCGCCAGCAGCCAAGACCTGACAGGGGGAGGAAACACCATATATTTT. Translation gives CASSQDLTGGGNTIYF.